This T cell receptor beta chain was recovered during a study of regulatory T cells in long-lasting Graves disease. The wider study: To qualify as persistent, Graves' disease required over 5 years of antithyroid drugs with positive TSH receptor antibodies.

Regarding time point: persistent/refractory GD, antithyroid drugs over 5 years with positive TRAb. PBMC-extracted RNA yielded the TCR library. EDTA tubes were used for drawing 8 to 9 milliliters of peripheral blood. Study-level results: Persistent Graves' patients showed less TCR diversity than newly diagnosed ones.

Germline CDR1 MGHRA, CDR2 YSYEKL. V was clipped by 1 base and J by 4 bases, with 11 bases between them. CDR3 length equals 14 residues. This clonotype appeared a few times. Its antigen is unidentified. CDR3-region Arm-PCR and iRepertoire HTBI primers produced the TCR beta libraries. MiXCR, run by TCRdb on the multiplex PCR reads, gives a single entry per CDR3 protein. The sample has roughly 700,000 distinct CDR3 sequences; 25% to 30% are singletons. The source material was peripheral blood mononuclear cells (PBMCs), sampled when the disease was refractory, from a patient treated with antithyroid drugs. This sequence originates from a female donor with Graves disease. The rearrangement uses TRBV4-1 and TRBJ2-7, with D unclear. CDR3 sequence: CASSQGPSRYEQYF. The CDR3 DNA reads TGCGCCAGCAGCCAAGGCCCGTCGCGATACGAGCAGTACTTC.